Here is one TCR beta chain with its context. What it binds is unknown. Measured with immunoSEQ multiplex PCR; TCRdb has only the in-frame clones, and not every one. The sample lists 95,000 to 110,000 clones, 90% to 95% occurring once. The data were taken from a study of T cell responses to AZD1222 COVID-19 vaccine. Study details: The analysis combined second doses at about 4 or about 12 weeks. Study results and limitations: Repertoires were obtained only post-peak T cell response. Nearly half of the spike-specific TCRs reportedly recognize variant regions that carry no mutations. Just a handful of AZD1222 recipients tested seropositive at baseline.

Per the germline V gene, CDR1 is SGHVS and CDR2 is FQNEAQ. V was shortened by 1 base and J by 5 bases, with 11 bases between the two germline ends. There are 14 residues in the CDR3. The V and J genes are TRBV7-8 and TRBJ1-1; D is possibly TRBD1 (5 bases). The source material was peripheral blood, sampled on day 0 of AZD1222 vaccination. The source is an adult in good health. This chain's CDR3 is CASSLVGEGTEAFF. The CDR3 DNA follows: TGTGCCAGCAGCTTAGTAGGGGAGGGAACTGAAGCTTTCTTT. Complete variable domain (other parts from reference TRBV7-8 and TRBJ1-1): GAGVSQSPRYKVAKRGQDVALRCDPISGHVSLFWYQQALGQGPEFLTYFQNEAQLDKSGLPSDRFFAERPEGSVSTLKIQRTQQEDSAVYLCASSLVGEGTEAFFGQGTRLTVV.